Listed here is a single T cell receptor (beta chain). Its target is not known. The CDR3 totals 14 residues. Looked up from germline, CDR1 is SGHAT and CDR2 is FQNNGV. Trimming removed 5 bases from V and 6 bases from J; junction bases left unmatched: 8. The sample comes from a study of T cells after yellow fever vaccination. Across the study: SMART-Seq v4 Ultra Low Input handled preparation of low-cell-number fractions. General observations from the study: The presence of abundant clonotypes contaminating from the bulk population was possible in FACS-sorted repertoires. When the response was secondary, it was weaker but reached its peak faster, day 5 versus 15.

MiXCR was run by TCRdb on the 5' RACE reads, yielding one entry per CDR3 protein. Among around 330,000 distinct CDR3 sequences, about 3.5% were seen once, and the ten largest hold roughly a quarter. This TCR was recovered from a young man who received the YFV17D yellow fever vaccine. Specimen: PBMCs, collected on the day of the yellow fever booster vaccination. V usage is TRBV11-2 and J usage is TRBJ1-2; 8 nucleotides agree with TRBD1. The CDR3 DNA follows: TGTGCCAGCAGCGCTGACAGGGGAAGGGATGGCTACACCTTC. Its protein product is CASSADRGRDGYTF. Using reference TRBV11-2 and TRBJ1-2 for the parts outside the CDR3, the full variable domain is EAGVAQSPRYKIIEKRQSVAFWCNPISGHATLYWYQQILGQGPKLLIQFQNNGVVDDSQLPKDRFSAERLKGVDSTLKIQPAKLEDSAVYLCASSADRGRDGYTFGSGTRLTVV.